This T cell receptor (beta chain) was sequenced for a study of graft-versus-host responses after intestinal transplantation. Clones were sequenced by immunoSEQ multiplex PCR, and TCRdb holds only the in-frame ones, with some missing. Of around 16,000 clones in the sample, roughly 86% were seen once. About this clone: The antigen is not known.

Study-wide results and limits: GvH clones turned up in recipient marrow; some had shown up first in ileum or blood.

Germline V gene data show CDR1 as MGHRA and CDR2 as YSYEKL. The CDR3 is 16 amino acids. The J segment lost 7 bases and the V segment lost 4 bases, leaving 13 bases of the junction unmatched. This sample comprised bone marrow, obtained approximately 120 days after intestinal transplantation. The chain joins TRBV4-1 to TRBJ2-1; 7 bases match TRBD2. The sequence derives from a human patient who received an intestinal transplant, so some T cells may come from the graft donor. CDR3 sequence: CASSPRAARGKNEQFF. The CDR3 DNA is TGCGCCAGCAGCCCTAGGGCCGCGCGGGGGAAGAATGAGCAGTTCTTC.